This TCR beta chain was sequenced during a study of PD-1 blockade in classical Hodgkin lymphoma. Whole-study findings and limits: The study reported lower baseline TCR diversity in newly diagnosed patients than in healthy donors. Baseline diversity in complete responders resembled that of newly diagnosed patients.

About this clone itself: Antigen specificity is unknown.

The V gene end was trimmed by 5 bases and the J gene end by 8 bases; junction bases not matched to a gene: 6. CDR1 is MNHEY and CDR2 is SMNVEV in the germline V gene (reference sequence). The CDR3 covers 13 residues. Clones were sequenced by immunoSEQ multiplex PCR, and TCRdb holds only the in-frame ones, with some missing. The data hold approximately 21,000 clones, with over 70% observed a single time. Each patient experienced a relapse that followed autologous stem cell transplantation, and brentuximab vedotin exposure varied. The gene calls are TRBV27 and TRBJ1-2; 9 bases align to TRBD1. Sequencing used peripheral blood mononuclear cells (PBMCs), obtained at baseline. The clonotype comes from a human donor with classical Hodgkin lymphoma. The CDR3 DNA reads TGTGCCAGCAGTGTTTACAGGGGGCGAGGCTACACCTTC. Protein product: CASSVYRGRGYTF.